Given below is one TCR beta chain in context. Its antigen is as yet unknown. The entry originates in a study of T cell repertoires in cytomegalovirus infection. Study context: CMV infection and matching HLA type were both indicated by public TCR beta signatures. The study, taken as a whole, reports: CMV carriers with the relevant HLA were identified by cumulative public TCR beta family frequency.

CDR3 length equals 13 residues. In germline, CDR1 is SNHLY, CDR2 FYNNEI. V was pared by 6 bases and J by 3 bases, with 4 bases of the junction left unmatched. TCRdb re-derived calls from the reads in MiXCR, one entry per CDR3 protein. The sample carries approximately 470,000 distinct CDR3 sequences, approximately 42% recorded once. The J gene is TRBJ2-7, the V gene TRBV2, with TRBD2 identical over 8 bases. Material: cultured PBMCs, obtained from culture after CMV antigen stimulation. The receptor was derived from a human donor in good health (CMV status not recorded). Some clones in this sample may be carry-over from other donors' samples. The CDR3: CASSRLAIYEQYF. In nucleotides, the CDR3 is TGTGCCAGCAGCAGACTAGCGATCTACGAGCAGTACTTC.